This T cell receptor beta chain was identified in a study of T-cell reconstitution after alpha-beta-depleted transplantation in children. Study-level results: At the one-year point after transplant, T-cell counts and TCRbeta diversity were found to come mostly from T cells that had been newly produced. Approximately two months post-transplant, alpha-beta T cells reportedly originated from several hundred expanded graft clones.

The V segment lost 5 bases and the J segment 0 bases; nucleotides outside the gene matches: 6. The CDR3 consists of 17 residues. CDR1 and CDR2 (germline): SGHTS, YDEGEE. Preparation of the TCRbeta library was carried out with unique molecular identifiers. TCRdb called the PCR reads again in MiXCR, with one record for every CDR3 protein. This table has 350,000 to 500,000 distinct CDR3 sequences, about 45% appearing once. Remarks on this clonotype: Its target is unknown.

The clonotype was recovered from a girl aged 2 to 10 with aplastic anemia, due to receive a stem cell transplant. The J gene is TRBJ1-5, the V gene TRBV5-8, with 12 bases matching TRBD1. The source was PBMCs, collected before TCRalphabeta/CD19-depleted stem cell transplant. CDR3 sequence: CASSSGQGANSNQPQHF. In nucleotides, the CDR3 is TGTGCCAGCAGTTCGGGACAGGGGGCGAATAGCAATCAGCCCCAGCATTTT. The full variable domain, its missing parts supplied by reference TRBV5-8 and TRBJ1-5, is EAGVTQSPTHLIKTRGQQATLRCSPISGHTSVYWYQQALGLGLQFLLWYDEGEERNRGNFPPRFSGRQFPNYSSELNVNALELEDSALYLCASSSGQGANSNQPQHFGDGTRLSIL.